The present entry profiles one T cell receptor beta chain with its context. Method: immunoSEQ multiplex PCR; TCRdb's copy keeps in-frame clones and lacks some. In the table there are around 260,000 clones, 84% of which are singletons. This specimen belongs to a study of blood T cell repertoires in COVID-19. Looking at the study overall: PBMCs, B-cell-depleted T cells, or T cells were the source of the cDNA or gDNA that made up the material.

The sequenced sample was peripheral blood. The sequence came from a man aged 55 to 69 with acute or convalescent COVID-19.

This CDR3 is CASSLAGGRTDTQYF. The CDR3 DNA reads as TGTGCCAGCAGCTTAGCGGGAGGTCGCACAGATACGCAGTATTTT. The chain recombines TRBV7-3 with TRBJ2-3; TRBD2 agrees at 8 bases. Per the germline V gene, CDR1 is SGHTA and CDR2 is FQGTGA. The CDR3 runs to 15 residues. J lost 1 base, V lost 2 bases, and 2 bases had no gene match.